Listed below are T cell receptor beta chains from one sample, sequenced in a study of cytomegalovirus exposure and HLA in healthy donors. The table came from immunoSEQ multiplex PCR; TCRdb's copy has only in-frame clones and leaves some out. Of approximately 170,000 clones listed, 70% to 90% are singletons. Sequencing used PBMCs. The receptors here all came from a male donor in good health and CMV-seronegative. CDR3s include the opening cysteine and the closing phenylalanine or tryptophan. A D gene is named only where the DNA matches it firmly. Expanded clones are given a class, and other clones once, few, many or no size at all.

>.|TRBJ1-5|17|TRBV7-8|.
CASSLAPPGWGDQPQHF
TGTGCCAGCAGCTTAGCACCTCCAGGGTGGGGCGATCAGCCCCAGCATTTT
>.|TRBJ2-7|13|TRBV10-2|.
CASSPTSGAEQYF
TGCGCCAGCAGTCCTACATCAGGGGCGGAGCAGTACTTC
>TRBD2|TRBJ2-5|16|TRBV6-6|.
CASSYRKGLDGETQYF
TGTGCCAGCAGTTACCGGAAGGGACTAGATGGGGAGACCCAGTACTTC
>.|TRBJ2-5|15|TRBV4-2|.
CASSQDPGVQETQYF
TGTGCCAGCAGCCAAGATCCGGGAGTTCAGGAGACCCAGTACTTC
>.|TRBJ1-1|14|TRBV28|.
CASSPPRGNTEAFF
TGTGCCAGCAGTCCCCCCCGGGGAAACACTGAAGCTTTCTTT
>TRBD2|TRBJ2-5|18|TRBV7-8|.
CASIIGLAGGNRQETQYF
TGTGCCAGCATCATAGGACTAGCGGGAGGTAATAGACAAGAGACCCAGTACTTC
>.|TRBJ2-1|15|TRBV5-1|.
CASSQTPGVFREQFF
TGCGCCAGCAGCCAAACCCCCGGGGTTTTTCGCGAGCAGTTCTTC
>.|TRBJ1-2|14|TRBV6-1|.
CASSVVQGGDGYPF
TGTGCCAGCAGTGTTGTGCAGGGAGGGGATGGCTACCCCTTC
>.|TRBJ2-7|12|TRBV29-1|.
CSVDSGPGEQYF
TGCAGCGTTGACTCCGGTCCTGGCGAGCAGTACTTC
>TRBD2|TRBJ2-1|14|TRBV5-4|.
CASSHIAGGDEQFF
TGTGCCAGCAGCCATATAGCGGGAGGGGATGAGCAGTTCTTC
>.|TRBJ1-6|12|TRBV6-6|.
CASGFERSPLHF
TGTGCCAGCGGTTTTGAGAGATCACCCCTCCACTTT
>TRBD2|TRBJ2-5|16|TRBV7-7|.
CASSSTTSGPGETQYF
TGTGCTAGCAGCTCTACGACTAGCGGCCCCGGGGAGACCCAGTACTTC
>TRBD1|TRBJ1-1|15|TRBV5-1|few
CASSLGGQGAISAFF
TGCGCCAGCAGCTTGGGAGGGCAGGGGGCAATCTCAGCTTTCTTT
>TRBD1|TRBJ1-5|14|TRBV5-4|.
CASSQDRGSQPQHF
TGTGCCAGCAGCCAGGACAGGGGAAGTCAGCCCCAGCATTTT
>TRBD1|TRBJ2-3|17|TRBV4-3|.
CASSQLEGQGVTDTQYF
TGCGCCAGCAGCCAACTCGAAGGACAGGGGGTAACAGATACGCAGTATTTT
>.|TRBJ2-5|15|TRBV7-9|.
CASSLATAGAQTQYF
TGTGCCAGCAGCTTAGCCACGGCGGGGGCGCAGACCCAGTACTTC
>.|TRBJ1-5|14|TRBV27|.
CASSLGREVAPQHF
TGTGCCAGCAGTTTGGGGAGGGAGGTTGCGCCCCAGCATTTT
>.|TRBJ1-3|15|TRBV14|.
CASSQGRGGGNTIYF
TGTGCCAGCAGCCAAGGGAGAGGGGGTGGAAACACCATATATTTT
>TRBD2|TRBJ2-2|15|TRBV4-3|.
CASSQNREVTGELFF
TGCGCCAGCAGCCAAAACCGGGAGGTCACCGGGGAGCTGTTTTTT
>.|TRBJ2-7|17|TRBV10-3|.
CAISDVLGDMSSYEQYF
TGTGCCATCAGTGATGTGTTAGGCGACATGAGCTCCTACGAGCAGTACTTC
>.|TRBJ2-7|14|TRBV27|once
CASSLGTPSYEQYF
TGTGCCAGCAGTTTAGGGACACCGTCCTACGAGCAGTACTTC
>TRBD1|TRBJ2-3|15|TRBV27|.
CASAGTVLYTDTQYF
TGTGCCAGTGCTGGGACAGTACTTTACACAGATACGCAGTATTTT
>.|TRBJ1-2|13|TRBV9|.
CASSVQGKGGYTF
TGTGCCAGCAGCGTGCAGGGGAAAGGTGGCTACACCTTC
>TRBD1|TRBJ2-7|13|TRBV2|.
CASRETGSYEQYF
TGTGCCAGCAGGGAGACAGGGTCCTACGAGCAGTACTTC
>.|TRBJ2-5|14|TRBV7-9|.
CASSPYSSQETQYF
TGTGCCAGCAGCCCGTACTCAAGCCAAGAGACCCAGTACTTC
>.|TRBJ1-1|14|TRBV27|.
CASSLAQGSAEAFF
TGTGCCAGCAGTTTAGCCCAGGGTTCCGCTGAAGCTTTCTTT
>.|TRBJ1-3|14|TRBV30|.
CAWRLFLSGNTIYF
TGTGCCTGGAGACTGTTTCTCTCTGGAAACACCATATATTTT
>TRBD1|TRBJ1-1|16|TRBV28|.
CASSLFQGGLNTEAFF
TGTGCCAGCAGTTTATTCCAGGGGGGACTGAACACTGAAGCTTTCTTT
>TRBD2|TRBJ2-7|16|TRBV5-4|.
CASSLDPSGKSYEQYF
TGTGCCAGCAGCTTGGACCCCAGCGGGAAGTCCTACGAGCAGTACTTC
>.|TRBJ2-5|16|TRBV15|.
CATSRVGGWSQETQYF
TGTGCCACCAGCAGAGTAGGGGGATGGAGCCAAGAGACCCAGTACTTC
>.|TRBJ2-7|16|TRBV7-9|few
CASSPPTGAGFNEQYF
TGTGCCAGCAGCCCCCCCACGGGCGCAGGGTTTAACGAGCAGTACTTC
>TRBD1|TRBJ1-2|13|TRBV25-1|few
CASSATGFGGYTF
TGTGCCAGCAGTGCGACAGGGTTCGGTGGCTACACCTTC
>.|TRBJ1-5|15|TRBV5-1|few
CASSLHGERNQPQHF
TGCGCCAGCAGCTTGCACGGGGAAAGGAATCAGCCCCAGCATTTT
>.|TRBJ1-5|15|TRBV6-1|few
CASSESWQNNQPQHF
TGTGCCAGCAGTGAGTCGTGGCAAAACAATCAGCCCCAGCATTTT
>TRBD1|TRBJ1-1|13|TRBV7-9|.
CASRRQGGTEAFF
TGTGCCAGCAGGCGACAGGGCGGCACTGAAGCTTTCTTT
>.|TRBJ2-3|14|TRBV27|.
CASRRASRTDTQYF
TGTGCCAGCAGAAGGGCTAGCCGCACAGATACGCAGTATTTT
>.|TRBJ2-4|17|TRBV4-1|.
CASSPPFGGTIENIQYF
TGCGCCAGCAGCCCACCTTTCGGGGGTACGATCGAAAACATTCAGTACTTC
>.|TRBJ2-7|15|TRBV30|.
CAWSRRLQGSYEQYF
TGTGCCTGGAGTCGCCGTTTACAGGGAAGCTACGAGCAGTACTTC
>TRBD2|TRBJ2-4|15|TRBV7-8|.
CASSLASGNQNIQYF
TGTGCCAGCAGCTTGGCTAGCGGGAATCAAAACATTCAGTACTTC
>TRBD2|TRBJ2-3|16|TRBV5-1|.
CASSFLSGGALDTQYF
TGCGCCAGCAGCTTTCTGAGCGGGGGGGCTTTAGATACGCAGTATTTT
>.|TRBJ2-2|16|TRBV9|.
CASSVAIQGHTGELFF
TGTGCCAGCAGCGTAGCTATACAGGGCCACACCGGGGAGCTGTTTTTT
>.|TRBJ2-3|15|TRBV7-2|.
CASSSRAASTDTQYF
TGTGCCAGCAGCTCTAGAGCGGCCAGCACAGATACGCAGTATTTT
>TRBD2|TRBJ2-2|17|TRBV10-3|.
CAISESASGPRGGELFF
TGTGCCATCAGTGAGTCGGCTAGCGGGCCTAGGGGCGGGGAGCTGTTTTTT
>TRBD2|TRBJ2-2|16|TRBV27|.
CASSLFRTSKTGELFF
TGTGCCAGCAGTTTATTCCGGACTAGCAAGACCGGGGAGCTGTTTTTT
>.|TRBJ2-7|16|TRBV27|.
CASSLASGGTPYEQYF
TGTGCCAGCAGTTTGGCATCCGGGGGGACACCCTACGAGCAGTACTTC
>.|TRBJ2-3|13|TRBV11-1|.
CASSSPGTDTQYF
TGTGCCAGCAGCTCCCCGGGGACAGATACGCAGTATTTT
>.|TRBJ1-2|15|TRBV19|few
CASRDGAMRGYGYTF
TGTGCCAGTAGGGACGGAGCGATGCGGGGGTATGGCTACACCTTC
>TRBD1|TRBJ2-7|14|TRBV9|once
CASSPDRGAYEQYF
TGTGCCAGCAGCCCGGACAGGGGTGCCTACGAGCAGTACTTC
>.|TRBJ1-2|15|TRBV6-1|.
CASSEGVSENYGYTF
TGTGCCAGCAGTGAAGGTGTCAGCGAAAACTATGGCTACACCTTC